The entry that follows covers one TCR beta chain sequence. Its antigen remains unidentified. Stated treatment: around 19 received Ad26.COV2.S at low or high dose, single or two shots; 5 received placebo; per-sample allocation not given. Material that was analyzed had been drawn on day 63 after the first vaccine or placebo injection. The study used a vaccine consisting of an Ad26 vector that expressed Wuhan-strain SARS-CoV-2 spike. Germline CDR1 is LNHDA and CDR2 is SQIVND (reference sequence). There are 14 residues in the CDR3. With V trimmed by 5 bases and J by 1 base, 0 bases remained unmatched. This sample stems from a study of Ad26.COV2.S vaccination and SARS-CoV-2 variants. Across the study: Donor was one of the participants in the Ad26.COV2.S arm of the COV1001 trial. Intramuscular Ad26.COV2.S doses were given once or twice, 56 days apart.

TCRdb keeps only in-frame clones here, not all; method: immunoSEQ multiplex PCR. The sample carries roughly 240,000 clones, approximately 87% recorded once. Study-level points and caveats: Measurement of non-spike TCR breadth gave similar results in vaccine and placebo recipients.

The V gene is TRBV19, the J gene TRBJ2-2; 8 positions agree with TRBD1. The receptor was derived from a person aged 18-60 years who received the Ad26.COV2.S COVID-19 vaccine or a placebo. The sample here was peripheral blood, taken in a trial of Ad26.COV2.S vaccine versus placebo. The CDR3 here is CASSGTGNTGELFF. CDR3 nucleotide sequence: TGTGCCAGTAGTGGGACAGGGAACACCGGGGAGCTGTTTTTT.